The entry that follows covers one T cell receptor (beta chain) sequence. Its antigen is not identified. This sample was taken from a study of T cells in Graves' hyperthyroidism and ophthalmopathy. Points from the study as a whole: Ophthalmopathy got predicted by the model a median roughly 6.4 months before its onset.

Amplified regions were TCR beta CDR3 sequences from RNA transcripts. An initial round of RT-PCR targeting the TCR CDR3 relied on the HTBI primer set. A single record per CDR3 protein comes from TCRdb applying MiXCR to the multiplex PCR reads. In the table there are about 380,000 distinct CDR3 sequences, approximately 14% of which are singletons. Diagnoses were established using clinical symptoms, serum thyroxine and TRAb, thyroid ultrasound and orbital computed tomography. The V end was cut by 2 bases, the J end by 4 bases, with 15 bases between. There are 16 residues in the CDR3. Looked up from germline, CDR1 is KGHSH and CDR2 is LQKENI.

The sequence was collected from a woman aged 60-70 years with Graves' hyperthyroidism. The chain carries TRBV18 and TRBJ2-1; a weak D match, TRBD2 (6 bases). Sequenced sample: blood. The CDR3 DNA is TGTGCCAGCTCACCAAGAAGCCGGGACTCGTACAATGAGCAGTTCTTC. Amino acid sequence: CASSPRSRDSYNEQFF. Together with reference TRBV18 and TRBJ2-1, the CDR3 gives the full variable domain: NAGVMQNPRHLVRRRGQEARLRCSPMKGHSHVYWYRQLPEEGLKFMVYLQKENIIDESGMPKERFSAEFPKEGPSILRIQQVVRGDSAAYFCASSPRSRDSYNEQFFGPGTRLTVL.